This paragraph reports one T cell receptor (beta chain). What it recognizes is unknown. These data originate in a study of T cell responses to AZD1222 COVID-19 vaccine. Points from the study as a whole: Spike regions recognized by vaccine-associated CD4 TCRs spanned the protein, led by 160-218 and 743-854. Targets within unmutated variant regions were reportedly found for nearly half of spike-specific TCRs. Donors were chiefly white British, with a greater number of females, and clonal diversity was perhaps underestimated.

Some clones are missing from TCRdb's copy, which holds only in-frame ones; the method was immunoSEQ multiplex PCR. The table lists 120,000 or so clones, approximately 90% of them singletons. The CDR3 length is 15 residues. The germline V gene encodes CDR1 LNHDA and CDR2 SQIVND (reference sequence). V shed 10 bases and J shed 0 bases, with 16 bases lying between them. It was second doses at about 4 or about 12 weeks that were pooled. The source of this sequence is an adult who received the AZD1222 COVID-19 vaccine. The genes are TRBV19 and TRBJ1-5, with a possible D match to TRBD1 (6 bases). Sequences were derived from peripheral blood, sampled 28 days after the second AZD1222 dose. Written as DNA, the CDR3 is TGTGCCACCCGGACAGTATCATATAGCAATCAGCCCCAGCATTTT. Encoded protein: CATRTVSYSNQPQHF.